The rows below give T cell receptor beta chains drawn from one sample of a study of blood T cells in healthy people across ages. TCRdb processed the 5' RACE reads anew with MiXCR; each CDR3 protein has one entry. The sample has approximately 880,000 distinct CDR3 sequences; around 48% are singletons. Sequenced input: blood. The receptors shown here come from a man aged 25 to 40 in good health. CDR3s include the opening cysteine and the closing phenylalanine or tryptophan. The D gene is left open where the match is weak. Expanded clones get a size class; other rows say once, few or many, or leave the size out.

>TRBJ2-2|.|.|TRBV1
TGCACCAGCAGCCAAGATCGGACGACAGGGAGTAACACCGGGGAGCTGTTTTTT
CTSSQDRTTGSNTGELFF
>TRBJ2-1|TRBD2|few|TRBV20-1
TGCAGTGCTAGAGATCAACGGGGAGGGGATGAGCAGTTCTTC
CSARDQRGGDEQFF
>TRBJ1-1|.|.|TRBV7-6
TGTGCCAGCAGCCCCCGTGAGGGGGGGATAAACACTGAAGCTTTCTTT
CASSPREGGINTEAFF
>TRBJ2-5|.|.|TRBV6-2/TRBV6-3
TGTGCCAGCAGTCCTCGCGAGCGGAGCCAAGAGACCCAGTACTTC
CASSPRERSQETQYF
>TRBJ1-2|.|.|TRBV9
TGTGCCAGCACCACTTCAGGGACGCCCCTCGACTATGGCTACACCTTC
CASTTSGTPLDYGYTF
>TRBJ1-4|.|few|TRBV3-1
TGTGCCAGCAGCCAAGATTCCAAGGGGCCGGTTAATGAAAAACTGTTTTTT
CASSQDSKGPVNEKLFF
>TRBJ1-6|.|.|TRBV12-3/TRBV12-4
TGTGCCAGCAGCCATGGGCCCTTTAATTCACCCCTCCACTTT
CASSHGPFNSPLHF
>TRBJ2-1|TRBD2|.|TRBV7-2
TGTGCCAGCAGCTCGGCGCTGCGGGAGAACAATGAGCAGTTCTTC
CASSSALRENNEQFF
>TRBJ2-5|.|once|TRBV24-1
TGTGCCACCGGTATGGGAGGCCCCAAGGGGACCCAGTACTTC
CATGMGGPKGTQYF
>TRBJ1-5|.|few|TRBV20-1
TGCAGTGCTAGGGAACAGGGTAGCAATCAGCCCCAGCATTTT
CSAREQGSNQPQHF
>TRBJ2-1|.|.|TRBV18
TGTGCCAGCTCGCGGGGGCAGGGGGCGTACAATGAGCAGTTCTTC
CASSRGQGAYNEQFF
>TRBJ1-5|.|once|TRBV4-1
TGCGCCAGCAGCCAAGAAGTGCAGGGAAGTTGGAATCAGCCCCAGCATTTT
CASSQEVQGSWNQPQHF
>TRBJ1-1|.|few|TRBV29-1
TGCAGCGTGCTGGGACGAAGAGGGGGCACTGAAGCTTTCTTT
CSVLGRRGGTEAFF
>TRBJ1-6|TRBD1|.|TRBV4-1
TGCGCCAGCAGCCAAGATCTGACAGGGGGCGATTCACCCCTCCACTTT
CASSQDLTGGDSPLHF
>TRBJ2-1|.|.|TRBV6-5
TGTGCCAGCAGTTACTGGAGCGGGTCCGGGAATGAGCAGTTCTTC
CASSYWSGSGNEQFF
>TRBJ1-6|TRBD1|once|TRBV5-1
TGCGCCAGCAGCAAGGACAGGGACGGTTCACCCCTCCACTTT
CASSKDRDGSPLHF
>TRBJ2-7|.|.|TRBV6-1
TGTGCCAGCAGTGAAGGGGAATTTCTCGGCTCGGCTTACGAGCAGTACTTC
CASSEGEFLGSAYEQYF
>TRBJ2-7|.|many|TRBV29-1
TGCAGCGTTAACCGGGACTCTTCCTACGAGCAGTACTTC
CSVNRDSSYEQYF
>TRBJ2-5|TRBD1|.|TRBV6-2/TRBV6-3
TGTGCCAGCATCCTGCAGGGGGCTTCAGAGACCCAGTACTTC
CASILQGASETQYF
>TRBJ2-2|TRBD2|.|TRBV6-1
TGTGCCAGCAGATTAGCGGGGGAGACCGGGGAGCTGTTTTTT
CASRLAGETGELFF
>TRBJ1-2|.|.|TRBV18
TGTGCCAGCTCACCGGGCCTCGGGGGGCTTGGCTACACCTTC
CASSPGLGGLGYTF
>TRBJ2-1|.|few|TRBV18
TGTGCCAGCTCACCACTGGGCGGGGAGCAGTTCTTC
CASSPLGGEQFF
>TRBJ1-6|.|few|TRBV27
TGTGCCAGCAGGAAAATCAAGGATAATTCACCCCTCCACTTT
CASRKIKDNSPLHF
>TRBJ2-3|TRBD1|.|TRBV12-3/TRBV12-4
TGTGCCAGCAGGCAGACAGGGGCGGTGCTCACAGATACGCAGTATTTT
CASRQTGAVLTDTQYF
>TRBJ2-7|TRBD2|.|TRBV12-3/TRBV12-4
TGTGCCAGCAGTTCCTTTGCGGGGGGGGCCTACGAGCAGTACTTC
CASSSFAGGAYEQYF
>TRBJ2-3|.|many|TRBV30
TGTGCCTGGAGTCTCGGAGGAGGCACAGATACGCAGTATTTT
CAWSLGGGTDTQYF
>TRBJ1-1|TRBD1|.|TRBV4-3
TGCGCCAGCAGCCAAGATGATAGGACAGGGGGCTACACTGAAGCTTTCTTT
CASSQDDRTGGYTEAFF